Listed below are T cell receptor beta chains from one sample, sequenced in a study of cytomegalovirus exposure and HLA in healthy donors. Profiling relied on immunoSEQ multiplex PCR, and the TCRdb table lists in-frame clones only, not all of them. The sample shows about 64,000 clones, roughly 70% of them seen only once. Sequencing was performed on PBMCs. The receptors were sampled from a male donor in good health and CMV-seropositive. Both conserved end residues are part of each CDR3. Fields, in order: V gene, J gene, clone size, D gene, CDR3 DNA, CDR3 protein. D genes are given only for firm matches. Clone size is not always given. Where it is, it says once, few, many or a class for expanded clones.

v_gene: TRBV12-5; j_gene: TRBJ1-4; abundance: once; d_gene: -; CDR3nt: TGTGCTAGTGTTAAGACAGGAATCCGGGGTGAAAAACTGTTTTTT; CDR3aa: CASVKTGIRGEKLFF
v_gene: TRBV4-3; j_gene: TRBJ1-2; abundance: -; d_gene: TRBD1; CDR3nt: TGCGCCAGCAGCCAAGGGACCGGGACAGGATATGGCTACACCTTC; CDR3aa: CASSQGTGTGYGYTF
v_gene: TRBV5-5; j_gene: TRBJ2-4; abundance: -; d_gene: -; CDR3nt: TGTGCCAGCAGCCCCGTCGGAGGGGAGTTCATTCAGTACTTC; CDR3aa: CASSPVGGEFIQYF
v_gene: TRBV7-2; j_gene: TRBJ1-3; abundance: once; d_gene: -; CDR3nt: TGTGCCAGCAGCCCGTTCACTTTCCCAGGCGGAAACACCATATATTTT; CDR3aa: CASSPFTFPGGNTIYF
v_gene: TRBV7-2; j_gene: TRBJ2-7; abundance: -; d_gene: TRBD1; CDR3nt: TGTGCCAGCAGCTTGGGGCAGGGGGCGGTCGAGCAGTACTTC; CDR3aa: CASSLGQGAVEQYF
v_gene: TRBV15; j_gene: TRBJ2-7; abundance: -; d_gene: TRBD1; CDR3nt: TGTGCCACCAGGGAAACAGGGGGGAGCTCCTACGAGCAGTACTTC; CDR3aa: CATRETGGSSYEQYF
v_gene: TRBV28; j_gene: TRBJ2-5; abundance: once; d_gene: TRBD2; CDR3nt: TGTGCCAGCAGTTTACCTAGCGGGGGGGCATCATGGGAGACCCAGTACTTC; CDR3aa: CASSLPSGGASWETQYF
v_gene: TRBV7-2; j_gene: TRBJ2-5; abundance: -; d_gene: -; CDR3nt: TGTGCCAGCAGCTTAGGTTCTTCACTTGGGGAGCAGTACTTC; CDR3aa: CASSLGSSLGEQYF
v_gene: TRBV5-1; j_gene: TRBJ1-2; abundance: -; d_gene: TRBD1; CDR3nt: TGCGCCAGCAGCTTGGGCCAGGGGGCCGAGGGCTACACCTTC; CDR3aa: CASSLGQGAEGYTF
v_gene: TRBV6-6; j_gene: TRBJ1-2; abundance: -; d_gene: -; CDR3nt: TGTGCCAGCAGTCCCCTAGGGGATTATGGCTACACCTTC; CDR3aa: CASSPLGDYGYTF
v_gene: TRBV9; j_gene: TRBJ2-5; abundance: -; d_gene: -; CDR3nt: TGTGCCAGCAGCGTAGGGCGACAGCTCCACGAGACCCAGTACTTC; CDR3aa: CASSVGRQLHETQYF
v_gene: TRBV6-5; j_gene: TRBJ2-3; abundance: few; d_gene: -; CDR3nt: TGTGCCAGCAGTTACGTGGAGGCGGGCACAGATACGCAGTATTTT; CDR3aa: CASSYVEAGTDTQYF
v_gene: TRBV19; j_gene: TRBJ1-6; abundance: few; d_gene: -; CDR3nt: TGTGCCAGTAGTATGGACAGTGATTCACCCCTCCACTTT; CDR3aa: CASSMDSDSPLHF
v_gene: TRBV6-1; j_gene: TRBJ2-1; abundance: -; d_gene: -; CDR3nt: TGTGCCAGCAGTGAATTGCGGAGCAATGAGCAGTTCTTC; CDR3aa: CASSELRSNEQFF
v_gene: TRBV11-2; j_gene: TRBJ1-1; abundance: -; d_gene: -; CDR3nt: TGTGCCAGCAGCTTAGGCCGGGGAGAGAACACTGAAGCTTTCTTT; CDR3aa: CASSLGRGENTEAFF
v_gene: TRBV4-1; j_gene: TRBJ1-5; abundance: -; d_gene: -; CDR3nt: TGCGCCAGCAGCCAAGATCTTGACAGAGGACAGCCCCAGCATTTT; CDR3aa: CASSQDLDRGQPQHF
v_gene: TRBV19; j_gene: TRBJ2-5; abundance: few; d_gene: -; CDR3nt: TGTGCCAGTAGTATCGTCAGGCGGGACCAAGAGACCCAGTACTTC; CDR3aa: CASSIVRRDQETQYF
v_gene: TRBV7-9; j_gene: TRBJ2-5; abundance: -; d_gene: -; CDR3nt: TGTGCCGGACATCCTAGGGCCCAAGAGACCCAGTACTTC; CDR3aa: CAGHPRAQETQYF
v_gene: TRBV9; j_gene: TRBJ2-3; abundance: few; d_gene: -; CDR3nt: TGTGCCAGCAGCGTAGATATAGCCCGCACAGATACGCAGTATTTT; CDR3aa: CASSVDIARTDTQYF
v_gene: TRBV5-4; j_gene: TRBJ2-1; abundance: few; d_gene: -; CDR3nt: TGTGCCAGCAGCCACAACAATGAGCAGTTCTTC; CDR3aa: CASSHNNEQFF
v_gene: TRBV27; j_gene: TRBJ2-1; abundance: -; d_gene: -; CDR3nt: TGTGCCAGCAGTCAGACTTGGGGGCTAGAGCCTGACAATGAGCAGTTCTTC; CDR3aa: CASSQTWGLEPDNEQFF
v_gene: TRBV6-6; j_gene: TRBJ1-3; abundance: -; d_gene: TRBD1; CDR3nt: TGTGCCAGCAGTTACGGGGACAGCGAATCTGGAAACACCATATATTTT; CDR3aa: CASSYGDSESGNTIYF
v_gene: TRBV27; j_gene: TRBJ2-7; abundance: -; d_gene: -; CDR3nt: TGTGCCAGCAGTTTACGGGCAGGGTTTTCCTACGAGCAGTACTTC; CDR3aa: CASSLRAGFSYEQYF
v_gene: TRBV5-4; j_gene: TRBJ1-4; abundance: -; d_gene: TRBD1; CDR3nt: TGTGCCAGCAGCGCATTCAGAGGGGGCAGTGAAAAACTGTTTTTT; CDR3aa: CASSAFRGGSEKLFF
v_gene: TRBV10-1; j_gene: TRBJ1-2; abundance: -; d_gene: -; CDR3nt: TGCGCCAGCAGTGGGGGCTCCGGTGGCTACACCTTC; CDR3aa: CASSGGSGGYTF
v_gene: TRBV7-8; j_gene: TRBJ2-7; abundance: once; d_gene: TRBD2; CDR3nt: TGTGCCAGCAGCCAGGGAGGGGTAGCCTACGAGCAGTACTTC; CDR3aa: CASSQGGVAYEQYF
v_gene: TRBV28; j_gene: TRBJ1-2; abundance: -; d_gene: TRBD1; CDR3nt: TGTGCCAGCAGGATACCGGGACAGTCTATAAGCTACACCTTC; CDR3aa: CASRIPGQSISYTF
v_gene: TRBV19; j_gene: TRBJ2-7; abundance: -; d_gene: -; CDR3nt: TGTGCCAGTAGTCCCCCACAGGTGGATTACAACGAGCAGTACTTC; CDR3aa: CASSPPQVDYNEQYF
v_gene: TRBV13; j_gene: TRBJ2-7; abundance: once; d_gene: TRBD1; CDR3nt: TGTGCCAGCAGCCGCACCGGGACAGCCTACTACGAGCAGTACTTC; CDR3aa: CASSRTGTAYYEQYF
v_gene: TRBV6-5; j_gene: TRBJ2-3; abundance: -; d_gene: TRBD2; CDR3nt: TGTGCCAGCAGGACTAGCGGGGGGGCCCAAGATACGCAGTATTTT; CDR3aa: CASRTSGGAQDTQYF
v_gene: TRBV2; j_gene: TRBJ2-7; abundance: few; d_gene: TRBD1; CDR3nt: TGTGCCAGCGGCGACAGGGATTCCTACGAGCAGTACTTC; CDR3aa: CASGDRDSYEQYF
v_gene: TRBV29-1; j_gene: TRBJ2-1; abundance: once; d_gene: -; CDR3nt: TGCAGCGCCGGGATCGGGTACAATGAGCAGTTCTTC; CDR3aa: CSAGIGYNEQFF
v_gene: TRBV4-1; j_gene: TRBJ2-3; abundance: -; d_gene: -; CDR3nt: TGCGCCAGCAGCCAAAGCCCCCCGGGGGTAGTAAGGGATACGCAGTATTTT; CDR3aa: CASSQSPPGVVRDTQYF
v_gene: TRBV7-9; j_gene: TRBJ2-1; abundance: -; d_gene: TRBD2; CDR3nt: TGTGCCAGCAGCTTAGGGCTAGCGGGGGCCGGGGGTGAGCAGTTCTTC; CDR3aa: CASSLGLAGAGGEQFF
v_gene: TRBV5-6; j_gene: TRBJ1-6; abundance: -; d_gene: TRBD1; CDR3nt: TGTGCCAGCAGGATTAAAGCAGGGGGCTGGTCACCCCTCCACTTT; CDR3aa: CASRIKAGGWSPLHF
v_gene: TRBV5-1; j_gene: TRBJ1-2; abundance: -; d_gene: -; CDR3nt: TGCGCCAGCAGCTCCCAACAGGGTTTCGGCTATGGCTACACCTTC; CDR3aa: CASSSQQGFGYGYTF